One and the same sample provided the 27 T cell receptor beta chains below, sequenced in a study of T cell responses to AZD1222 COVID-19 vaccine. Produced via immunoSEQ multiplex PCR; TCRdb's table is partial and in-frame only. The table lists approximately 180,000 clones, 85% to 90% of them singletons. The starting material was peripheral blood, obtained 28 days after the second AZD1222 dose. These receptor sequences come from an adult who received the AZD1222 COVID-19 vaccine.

This chain's CDR3 is CASSAFSNSPLHF. The CDR3 coding sequence is TGTGCCAGTAGTGCCTTCAGTAATTCACCCCTCCACTTT. V usage is TRBV19 and J usage is TRBJ1-6; no clear D. CDR3 size: 13 residues. Germline assignment: CDR1 LNHDA and CDR2 SQIVND (reference sequence). The ends were cut back, 5 bases at V and 6 bases at J, with 8 bases in the middle.

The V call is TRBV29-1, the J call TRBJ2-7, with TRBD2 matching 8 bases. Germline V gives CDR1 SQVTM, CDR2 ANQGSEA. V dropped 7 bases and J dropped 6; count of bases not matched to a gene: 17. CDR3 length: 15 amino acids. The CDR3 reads CSASSHRGLGPEQYF. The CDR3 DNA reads TGCAGCGCCAGCTCTCACCGGGGACTAGGGCCCGAGCAGTACTTC.

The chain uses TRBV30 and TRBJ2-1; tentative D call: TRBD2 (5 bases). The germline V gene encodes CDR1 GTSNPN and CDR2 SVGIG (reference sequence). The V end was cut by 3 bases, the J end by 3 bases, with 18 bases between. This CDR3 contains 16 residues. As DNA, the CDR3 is TGTGCCTGGAGGCGGCCCAGAGCGGAGATCTACAATGAGCAGTTCTTC. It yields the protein CAWRRPRAEIYNEQFF.

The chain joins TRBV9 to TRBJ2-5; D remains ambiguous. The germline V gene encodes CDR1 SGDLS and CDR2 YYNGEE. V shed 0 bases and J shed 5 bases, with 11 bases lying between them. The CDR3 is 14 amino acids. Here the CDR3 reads CASSVAPDLETQYF. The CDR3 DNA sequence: TGTGCCAGCAGCGTAGCTCCGGATCTGGAGACCCAGTACTTC.

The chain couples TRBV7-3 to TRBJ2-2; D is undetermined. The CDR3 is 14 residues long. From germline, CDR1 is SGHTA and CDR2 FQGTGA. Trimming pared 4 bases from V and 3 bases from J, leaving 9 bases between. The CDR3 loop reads CASSSQADTGELFF. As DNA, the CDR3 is TGTGCCAGCAGCTCGCAGGCGGACACCGGGGAGCTGTTTTTT.

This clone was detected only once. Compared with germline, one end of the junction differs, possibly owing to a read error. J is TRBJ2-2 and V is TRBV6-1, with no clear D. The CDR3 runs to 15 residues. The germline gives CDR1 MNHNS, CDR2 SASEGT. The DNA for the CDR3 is TGTGCCAGCAGGGAAGGTAGAGACTTGAACGGGGAGCTGTTTTTT. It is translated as CASREGRDLNGELFF.

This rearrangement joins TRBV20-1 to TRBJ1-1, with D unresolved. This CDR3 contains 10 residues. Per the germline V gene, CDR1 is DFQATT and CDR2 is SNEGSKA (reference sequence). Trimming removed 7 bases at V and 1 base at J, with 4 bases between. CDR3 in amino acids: CSVGNTEAFF. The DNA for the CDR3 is TGCAGTGTCGGGAACACTGAAGCTTTCTTT.

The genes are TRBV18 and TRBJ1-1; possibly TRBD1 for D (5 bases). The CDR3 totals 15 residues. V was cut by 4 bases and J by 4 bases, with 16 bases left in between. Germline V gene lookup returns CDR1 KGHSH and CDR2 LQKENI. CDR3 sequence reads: CASSLARDAGTEAFF. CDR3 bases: TGTGCCAGCTCACTGGCCCGGGACGCAGGCACTGAAGCTTTCTTT.

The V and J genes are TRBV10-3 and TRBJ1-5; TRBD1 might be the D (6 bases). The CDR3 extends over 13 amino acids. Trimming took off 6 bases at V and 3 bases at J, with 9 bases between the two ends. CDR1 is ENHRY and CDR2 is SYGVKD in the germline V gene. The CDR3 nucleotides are TGTGCCATCAGCGGACAGCTCAATCAGCCCCAGCATTTT. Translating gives CAISGQLNQPQHF.

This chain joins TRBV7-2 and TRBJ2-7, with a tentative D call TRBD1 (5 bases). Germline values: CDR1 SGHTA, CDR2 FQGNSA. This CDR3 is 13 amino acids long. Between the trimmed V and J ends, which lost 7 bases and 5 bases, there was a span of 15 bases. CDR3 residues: CASTRWGADEQYF. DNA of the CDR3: TGTGCCAGCACGCGGTGGGGCGCTGACGAGCAGTACTTC.

In nucleotides, the CDR3 is TGTGCCAGCAGTGGGGACGACAAGTTCTACGAGCAGTACTTC. Encoded protein: CASSGDDKFYEQYF. The rearrangement uses TRBV28 and TRBJ2-7; D is perhaps TRBD1 or TRBD2 (5 bases each). The CDR3 covers 14 residues. CDR1 is MDHEN and CDR2 is SYDVKM in the germline V gene. V was trimmed by 5 bases and J by 3 bases, leaving 14 bases between them.

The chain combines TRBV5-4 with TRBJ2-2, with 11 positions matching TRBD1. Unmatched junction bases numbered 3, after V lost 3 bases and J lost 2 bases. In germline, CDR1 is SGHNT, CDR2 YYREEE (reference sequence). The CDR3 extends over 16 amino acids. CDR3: CASSWTGGPNTGELFF. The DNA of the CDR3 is TGTGCCAGCAGCTGGACAGGGGGCCCTAACACCGGGGAGCTGTTTTTT.

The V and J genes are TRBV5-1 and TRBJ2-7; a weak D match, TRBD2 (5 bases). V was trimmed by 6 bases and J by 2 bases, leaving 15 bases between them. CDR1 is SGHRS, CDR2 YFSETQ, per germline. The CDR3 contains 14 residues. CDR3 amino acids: CASTKDSSAYEQYF. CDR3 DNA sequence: TGCGCCAGCACCAAGGACTCAAGCGCCTACGAGCAGTACTTC.

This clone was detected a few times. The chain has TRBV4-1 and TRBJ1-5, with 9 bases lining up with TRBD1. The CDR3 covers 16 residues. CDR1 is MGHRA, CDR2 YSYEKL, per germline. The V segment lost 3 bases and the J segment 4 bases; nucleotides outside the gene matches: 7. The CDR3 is CASSQPGTGRNQPQHF. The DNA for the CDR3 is TGCGCCAGCAGCCAGCCCGGGACAGGGAGAAATCAGCCCCAGCATTTT.

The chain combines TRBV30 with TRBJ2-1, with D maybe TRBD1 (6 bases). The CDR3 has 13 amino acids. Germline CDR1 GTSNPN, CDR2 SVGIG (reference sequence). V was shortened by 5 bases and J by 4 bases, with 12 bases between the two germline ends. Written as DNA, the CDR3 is TGTGCCTGGGGGACAAGGTCGTACAATGAGCAGTTCTTC. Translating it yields CAWGTRSYNEQFF.

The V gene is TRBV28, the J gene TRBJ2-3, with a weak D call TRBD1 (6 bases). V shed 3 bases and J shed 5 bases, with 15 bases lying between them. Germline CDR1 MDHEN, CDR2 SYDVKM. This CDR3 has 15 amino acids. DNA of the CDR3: TGTGCCAGCAGTTTGGGCCCAGGGGCGGGAGATACGCAGTATTTT. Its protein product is CASSLGPGAGDTQYF.

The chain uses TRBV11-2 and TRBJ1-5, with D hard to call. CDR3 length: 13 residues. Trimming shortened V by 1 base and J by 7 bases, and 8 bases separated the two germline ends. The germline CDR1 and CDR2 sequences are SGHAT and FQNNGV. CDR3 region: CASSLGLRQPQHF. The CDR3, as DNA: TGTGCCAGCAGCTTAGGGTTAAGGCAGCCCCAGCATTTT. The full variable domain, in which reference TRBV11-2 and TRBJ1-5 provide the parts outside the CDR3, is EAGVAQSPRYKIIEKRQSVAFWCNPISGHATLYWYQQILGQGPKLLIQFQNNGVVDDSQLPKDRFSAERLKGVDSTLKIQPAKLEDSAVYLCASSLGLRQPQHFGDGTRLSIL.

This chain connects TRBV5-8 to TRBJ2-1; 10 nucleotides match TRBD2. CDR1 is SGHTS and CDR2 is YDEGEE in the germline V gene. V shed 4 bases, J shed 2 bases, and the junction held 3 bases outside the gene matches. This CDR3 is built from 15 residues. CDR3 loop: CASSPSGSAYNEQFF. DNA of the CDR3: TGTGCCAGCAGCCCTAGCGGGAGCGCCTACAATGAGCAGTTCTTC.

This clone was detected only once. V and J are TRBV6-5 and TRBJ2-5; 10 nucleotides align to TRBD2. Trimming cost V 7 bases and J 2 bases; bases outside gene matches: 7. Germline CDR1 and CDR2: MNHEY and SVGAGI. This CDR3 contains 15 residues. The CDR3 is CASMNSGRPQETQYF. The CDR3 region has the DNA TGTGCCAGCATGAATAGCGGGAGGCCTCAAGAGACCCAGTACTTC.

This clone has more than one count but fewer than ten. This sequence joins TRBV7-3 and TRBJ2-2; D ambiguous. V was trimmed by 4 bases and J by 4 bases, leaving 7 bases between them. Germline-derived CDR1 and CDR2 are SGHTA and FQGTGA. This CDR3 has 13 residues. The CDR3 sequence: CASSSPSTGELFF. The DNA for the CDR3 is TGTGCCAGCAGCTCCCCAAGCACCGGGGAGCTGTTTTTT. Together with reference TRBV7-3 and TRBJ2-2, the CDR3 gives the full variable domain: GAGVSQTPSNKVTEKGKYVELRCDPISGHTALYWYRQSLGQGPEFLIYFQGTGAADDSGLPNDRFFAVRPEGSVSTLKIQRTERGDSAVYLCASSSPSTGELFFGEGSRLTVL.

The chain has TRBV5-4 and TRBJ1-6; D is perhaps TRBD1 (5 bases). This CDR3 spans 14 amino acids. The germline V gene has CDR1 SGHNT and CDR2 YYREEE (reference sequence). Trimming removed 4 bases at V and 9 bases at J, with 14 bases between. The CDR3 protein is CASSGAQGVSPLHF. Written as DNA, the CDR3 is TGTGCCAGCAGCGGGGCGCAGGGAGTTTCACCCCTCCACTTT.

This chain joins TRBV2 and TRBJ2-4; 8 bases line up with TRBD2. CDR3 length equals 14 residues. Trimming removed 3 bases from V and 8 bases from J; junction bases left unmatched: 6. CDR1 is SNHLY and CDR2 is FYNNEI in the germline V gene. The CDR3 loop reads CASSDLAGSDIQYF. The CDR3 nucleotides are TGTGCCAGCAGTGATTTAGCGGGATCTGACATTCAGTACTTC.

CDR3 DNA sequence: TGTGCCAGCTCACCGGGACTAGCGGGAGTCACCGGGGAGCTGTTTTTT. This sequence encodes CASSPGLAGVTGELFF. The J gene is TRBJ2-2, the V gene TRBV18, with 14 bases fitting TRBD2. The V gene's germline CDR1 is KGHSH and CDR2 LQKENI. The J segment lost 4 bases and the V segment lost 3 bases, leaving 1 base of the junction unmatched. The CDR3 sequence is 16 residues long.

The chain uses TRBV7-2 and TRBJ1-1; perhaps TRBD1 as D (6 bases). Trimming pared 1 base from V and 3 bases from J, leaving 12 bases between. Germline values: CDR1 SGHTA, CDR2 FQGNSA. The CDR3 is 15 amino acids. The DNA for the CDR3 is TGTGCCAGCAGCTTAGGCGGGGGGCCCGACACTGAAGCTTTCTTT. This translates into CASSLGGGPDTEAFF. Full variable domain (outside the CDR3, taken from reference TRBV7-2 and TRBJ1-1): GAGVSQSPSNKVTEKGKDVELRCDPISGHTALYWYRQSLGQGLEFLIYFQGNSAPDKSGLPSDRFSAERTGGSVSTLTIQRTQQEDSAVYLCASSLGGGPDTEAFFGQGTRLTVV.

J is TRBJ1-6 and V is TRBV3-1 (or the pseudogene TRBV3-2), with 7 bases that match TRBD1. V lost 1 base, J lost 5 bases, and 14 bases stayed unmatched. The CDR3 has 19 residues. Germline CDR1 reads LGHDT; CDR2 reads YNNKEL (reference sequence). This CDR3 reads CASSQAHPRQGVNNSPLHF. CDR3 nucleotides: TGTGCCAGCAGCCAAGCTCATCCGAGACAGGGCGTAAATAATTCACCCCTCCACTTT.

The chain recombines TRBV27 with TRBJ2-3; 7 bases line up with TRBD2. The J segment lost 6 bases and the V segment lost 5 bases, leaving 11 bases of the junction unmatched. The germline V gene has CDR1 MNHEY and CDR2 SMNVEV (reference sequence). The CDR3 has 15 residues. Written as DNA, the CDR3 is TGTGCCAGCAGTCCCTGGACTAGGGCATTCGATACGCAGTATTTT. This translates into CASSPWTRAFDTQYF.

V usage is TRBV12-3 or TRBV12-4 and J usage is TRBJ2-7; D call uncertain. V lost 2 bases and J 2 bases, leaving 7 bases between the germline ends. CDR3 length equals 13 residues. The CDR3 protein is CASSLTVTYEQYF. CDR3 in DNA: TGTGCCAGCAGTTTAACGGTTACCTACGAGCAGTACTTC.